The sequence of this T cell receptor beta chain was determined in a study of blood T cell repertoires in COVID-19. Study details: Samples came from the United States, Italy and Spain, spanning acute and convalescent COVID-19. In each case, the material was cDNA or gDNA derived from T cells, B-cell-depleted T cells, or PBMCs.

In the authors' methods: How many nucleated cells were present was estimated from reference gene primer amplification. Profiled with immunoSEQ multiplex PCR; TCRdb holds only in-frame clones, not every one. The DNA gave D and trimming, while V, J and clone size come from that table. The sample lists 45,000 to 65,000 clones, about nine tenths occurring once. A single count supports this clone. Germline lookup yields CDR1 LNHNV and CDR2 YYDKDF (reference sequence). The V and J ends lost 0 bases and 10 bases respectively, with 15 bases between them. The CDR3 loop spans 14 amino acids. Sequencing was carried out using peripheral blood. The receptor's source is a man aged 45-65 years with active COVID-19. V gene TRBV15 combines with J gene TRBJ1-2, with D perhaps TRBD1 (5 bases). CDR3 sequence (DNA): TGTGCCACCAGCAGAGATCGGGGGGGTAAGGACTACACCTTC. Translation gives CATSRDRGGKDYTF.